The source of this T cell receptor (beta chain) is a study of cytomegalovirus exposure and HLA in healthy donors. From germline, CDR1 is MRHNA and CDR2 SNTAGT. This CDR3 is built from 20 residues. V lost 0 bases, J lost 0 bases, and 18 bases lay in between. This clone occurred a few times. 60 Vbeta and 13 Jbeta primers were used in PCR. In the source study's methods: Approximately 83 million unique TCR beta chains, 9.5 million to 14 million shared, were counted in a later analysis. TCRdb keeps only in-frame clones here, not all; method: immunoSEQ multiplex PCR. From that table come the V and J calls and clone size; the DNA was used to work out D and trimming. This table has approximately 90,000 clones, roughly 80% appearing once.

The sample was PBMCs. The TCR originated in a male donor in good health and CMV-seronegative. The chain is built from TRBV6-4 and TRBJ2-6, with D maybe TRBD1 (7 bases). Written as DNA, the CDR3 is TGTGCCAGCAGTGACTCGTTTCATCAGGGGGGCTACTCTGGGGCCAACGTCCTGACTTTC. Translated: CASSDSFHQGGYSGANVLTF.